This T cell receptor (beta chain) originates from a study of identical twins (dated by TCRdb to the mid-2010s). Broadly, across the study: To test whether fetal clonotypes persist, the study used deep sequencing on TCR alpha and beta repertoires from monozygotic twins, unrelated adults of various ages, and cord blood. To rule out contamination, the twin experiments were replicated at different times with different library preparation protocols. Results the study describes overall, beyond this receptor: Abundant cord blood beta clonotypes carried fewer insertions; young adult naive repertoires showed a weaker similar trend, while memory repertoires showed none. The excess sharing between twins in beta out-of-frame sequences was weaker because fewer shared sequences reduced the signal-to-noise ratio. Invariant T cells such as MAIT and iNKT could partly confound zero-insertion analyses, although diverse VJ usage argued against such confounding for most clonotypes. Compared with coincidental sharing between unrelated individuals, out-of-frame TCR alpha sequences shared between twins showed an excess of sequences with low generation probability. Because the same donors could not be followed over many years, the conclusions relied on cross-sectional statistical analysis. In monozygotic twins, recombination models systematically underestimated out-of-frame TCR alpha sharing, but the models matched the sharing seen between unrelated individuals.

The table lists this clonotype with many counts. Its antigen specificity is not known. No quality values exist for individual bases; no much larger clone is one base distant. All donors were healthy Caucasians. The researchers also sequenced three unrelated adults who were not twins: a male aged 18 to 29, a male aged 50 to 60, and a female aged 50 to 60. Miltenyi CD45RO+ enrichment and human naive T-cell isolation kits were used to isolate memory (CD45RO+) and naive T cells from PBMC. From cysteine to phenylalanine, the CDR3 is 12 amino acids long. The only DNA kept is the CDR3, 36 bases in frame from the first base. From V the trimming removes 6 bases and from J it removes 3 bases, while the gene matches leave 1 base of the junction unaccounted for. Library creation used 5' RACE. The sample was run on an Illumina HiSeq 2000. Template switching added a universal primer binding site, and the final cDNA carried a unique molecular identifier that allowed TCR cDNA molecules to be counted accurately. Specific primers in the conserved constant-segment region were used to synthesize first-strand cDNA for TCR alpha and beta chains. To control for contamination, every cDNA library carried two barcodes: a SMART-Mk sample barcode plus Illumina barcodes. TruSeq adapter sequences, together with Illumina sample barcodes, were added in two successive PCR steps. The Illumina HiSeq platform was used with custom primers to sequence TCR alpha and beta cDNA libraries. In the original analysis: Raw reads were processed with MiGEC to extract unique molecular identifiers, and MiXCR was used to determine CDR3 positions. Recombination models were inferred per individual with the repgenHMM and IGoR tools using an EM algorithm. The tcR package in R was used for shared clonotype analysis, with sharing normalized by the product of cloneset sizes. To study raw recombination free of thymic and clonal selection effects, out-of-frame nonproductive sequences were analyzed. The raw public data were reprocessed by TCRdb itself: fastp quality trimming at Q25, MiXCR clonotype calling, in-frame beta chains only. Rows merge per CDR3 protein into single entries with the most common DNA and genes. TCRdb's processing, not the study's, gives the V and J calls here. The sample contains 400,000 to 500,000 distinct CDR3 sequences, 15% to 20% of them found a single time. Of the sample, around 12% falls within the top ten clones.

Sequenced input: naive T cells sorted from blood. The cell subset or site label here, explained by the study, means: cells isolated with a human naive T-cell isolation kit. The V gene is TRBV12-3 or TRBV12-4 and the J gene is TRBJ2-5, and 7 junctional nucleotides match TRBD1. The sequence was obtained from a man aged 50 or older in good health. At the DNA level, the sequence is TGTGCCAGCAGAGACAGGGAAGAGACCCAGTACTTC. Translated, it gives CASRDREETQYF.